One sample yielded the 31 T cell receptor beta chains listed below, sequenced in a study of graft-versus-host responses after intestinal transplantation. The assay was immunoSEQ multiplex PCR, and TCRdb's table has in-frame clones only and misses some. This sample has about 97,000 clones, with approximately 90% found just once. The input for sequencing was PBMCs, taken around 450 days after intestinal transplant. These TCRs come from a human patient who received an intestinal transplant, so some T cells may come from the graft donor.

CDR3 region: CASSQLTGTVEVSYEQYF. The DNA for the CDR3 is TGCGCCAGCAGCCAGCTAACCGGGACTGTGGAAGTTTCCTACGAGCAGTACTTC. V usage is TRBV4-1 and J usage is TRBJ2-7; weak D call: TRBD2 (6 bases). Trimming removed 3 bases at V and 1 base at J, with 22 bases between. The CDR3 totals 18 residues. In germline, CDR1 is MGHRA, CDR2 YSYEKL.

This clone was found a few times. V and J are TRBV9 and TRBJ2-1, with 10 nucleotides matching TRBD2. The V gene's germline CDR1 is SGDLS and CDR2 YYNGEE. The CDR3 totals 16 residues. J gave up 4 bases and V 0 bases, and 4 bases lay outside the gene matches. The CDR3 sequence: CASSVVASGGYNEQFF. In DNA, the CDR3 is TGTGCCAGCAGCGTAGTTGCTAGCGGGGGTTACAATGAGCAGTTCTTC.

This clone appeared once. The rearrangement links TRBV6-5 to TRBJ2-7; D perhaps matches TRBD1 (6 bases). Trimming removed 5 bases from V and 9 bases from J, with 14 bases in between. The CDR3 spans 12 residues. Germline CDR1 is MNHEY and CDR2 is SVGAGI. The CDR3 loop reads CASSKERQAQYF. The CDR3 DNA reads TGTGCCAGCAGTAAAGAACGACAGGCGCAGTACTTC.

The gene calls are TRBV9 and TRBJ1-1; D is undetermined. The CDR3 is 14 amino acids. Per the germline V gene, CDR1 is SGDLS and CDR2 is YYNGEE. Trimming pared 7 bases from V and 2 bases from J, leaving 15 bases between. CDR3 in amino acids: CASSLEGFNTEAFF. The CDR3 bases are TGTGCCAGCTCATTGGAGGGTTTCAACACTGAAGCTTTCTTT.

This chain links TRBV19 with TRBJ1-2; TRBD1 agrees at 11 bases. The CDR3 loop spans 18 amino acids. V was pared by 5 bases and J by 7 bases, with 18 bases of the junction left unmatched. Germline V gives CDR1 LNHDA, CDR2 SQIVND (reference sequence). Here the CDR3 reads CASSSDGIPGQGGAGYTF. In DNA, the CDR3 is TGTGCCAGTAGTTCAGACGGAATCCCGGGACAGGGGGGTGCTGGCTACACCTTC. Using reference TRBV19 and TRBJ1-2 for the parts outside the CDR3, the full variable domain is DGGITQSPKYLFRKEGQNVTLSCEQNLNHDAMYWYRQDPGQGLRLIYYSQIVNDFQKGDIAEGYSVSREKKESFPLTVTSAQKNPTAFYLCASSSDGIPGQGGAGYTFGSGTRLTVV.

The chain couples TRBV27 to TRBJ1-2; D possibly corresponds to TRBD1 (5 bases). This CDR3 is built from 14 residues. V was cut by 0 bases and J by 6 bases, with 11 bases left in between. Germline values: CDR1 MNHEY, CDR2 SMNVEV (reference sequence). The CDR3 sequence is CASSLSRQTNGYTF. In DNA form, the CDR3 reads TGTGCCAGCAGTTTATCGAGACAGACTAATGGCTACACCTTC.

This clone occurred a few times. The CDR3 region has the DNA TGTGCCAGCAGTGCTGCAGGGAACACTGAAGCTTTCTTT. Its protein product is CASSAAGNTEAFF. The chain uses TRBV6-1 and TRBJ1-1, with D unresolved. The V end was cut by 4 bases, the J end by 1 base, with 7 bases between. The CDR3 totals 13 residues. Looked up from germline, CDR1 is MNHNS and CDR2 is SASEGT.

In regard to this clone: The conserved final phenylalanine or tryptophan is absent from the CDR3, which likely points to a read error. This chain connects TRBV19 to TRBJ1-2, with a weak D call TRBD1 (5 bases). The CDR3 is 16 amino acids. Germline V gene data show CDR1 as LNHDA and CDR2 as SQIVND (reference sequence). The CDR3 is CASGIATGTVRDGYTL. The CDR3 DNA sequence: TGTGCCAGTGGTATAGCGACCGGGACGGTGAGGGACGGCTACACCCTC.

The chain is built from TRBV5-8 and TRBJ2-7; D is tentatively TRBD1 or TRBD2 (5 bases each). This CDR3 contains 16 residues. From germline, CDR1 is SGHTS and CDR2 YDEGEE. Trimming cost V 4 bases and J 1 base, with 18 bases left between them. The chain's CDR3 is CASSRTGASPSYEQYF. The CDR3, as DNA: TGTGCCAGCAGCCGGACCGGGGCGTCCCCTTCCTACGAGCAGTACTTC.

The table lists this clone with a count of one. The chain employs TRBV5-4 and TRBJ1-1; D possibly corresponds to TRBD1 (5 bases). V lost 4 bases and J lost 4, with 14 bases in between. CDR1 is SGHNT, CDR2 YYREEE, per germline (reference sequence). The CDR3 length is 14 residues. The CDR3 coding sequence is TGTGCCAGCAGCGCGGGCGGGGGGTCCACTGAAGCTTTCTTT. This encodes CASSAGGGSTEAFF.

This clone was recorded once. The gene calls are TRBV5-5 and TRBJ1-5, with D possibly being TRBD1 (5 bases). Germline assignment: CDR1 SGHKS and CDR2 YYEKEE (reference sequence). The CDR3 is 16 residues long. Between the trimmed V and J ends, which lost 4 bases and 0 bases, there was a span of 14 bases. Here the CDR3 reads CASSPGTPYSNQPQHF. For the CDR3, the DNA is TGTGCCAGCAGCCCCGGGACGCCTTATAGCAATCAGCCCCAGCATTTT.

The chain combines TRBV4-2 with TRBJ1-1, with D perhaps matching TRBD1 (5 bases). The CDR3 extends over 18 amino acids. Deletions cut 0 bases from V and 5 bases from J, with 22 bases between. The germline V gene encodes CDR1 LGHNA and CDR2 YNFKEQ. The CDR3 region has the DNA TGTGCCAGCAGCCAAGATTTGGGGGTTATCGGAATTGGAACTGAAGCTTTCTTT. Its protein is CASSQDLGVIGIGTEAFF.

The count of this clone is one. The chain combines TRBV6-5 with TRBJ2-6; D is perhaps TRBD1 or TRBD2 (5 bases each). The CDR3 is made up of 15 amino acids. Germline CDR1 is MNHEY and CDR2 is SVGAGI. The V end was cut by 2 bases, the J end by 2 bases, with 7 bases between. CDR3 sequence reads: CASSYLGAGANVLTF. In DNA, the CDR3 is TGTGCCAGCAGTTACCTGGGGGCTGGGGCCAACGTCCTGACTTTC.

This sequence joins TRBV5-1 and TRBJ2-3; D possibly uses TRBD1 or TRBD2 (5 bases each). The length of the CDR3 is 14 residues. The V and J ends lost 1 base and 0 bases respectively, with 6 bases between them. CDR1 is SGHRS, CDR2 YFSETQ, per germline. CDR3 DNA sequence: TGCGCCAGCAGCTTGTGGGGGAGCACAGATACGCAGTATTTT. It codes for CASSLWGSTDTQYF.

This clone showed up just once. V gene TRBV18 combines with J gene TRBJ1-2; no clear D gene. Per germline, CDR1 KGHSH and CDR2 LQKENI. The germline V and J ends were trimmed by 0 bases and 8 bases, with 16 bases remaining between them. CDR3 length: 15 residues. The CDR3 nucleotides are TGTGCCAGCTCACCACCGTCAGAGAATCTGGGGGGCTACACCTTC. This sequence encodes CASSPPSENLGGYTF.

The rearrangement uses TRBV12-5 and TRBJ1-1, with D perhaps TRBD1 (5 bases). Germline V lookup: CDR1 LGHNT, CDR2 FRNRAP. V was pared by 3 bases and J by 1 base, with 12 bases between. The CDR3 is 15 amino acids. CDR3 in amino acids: CASGFGGAKNTEAFF. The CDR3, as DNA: TGTGCTAGTGGTTTCGGAGGGGCCAAGAACACTGAAGCTTTCTTT.

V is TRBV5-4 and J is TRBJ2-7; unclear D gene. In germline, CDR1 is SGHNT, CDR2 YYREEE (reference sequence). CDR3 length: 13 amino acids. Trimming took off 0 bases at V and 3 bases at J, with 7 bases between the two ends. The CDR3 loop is CASSLGQSYEQYF. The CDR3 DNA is TGTGCCAGCAGCTTGGGGCAGAGCTACGAGCAGTACTTC.

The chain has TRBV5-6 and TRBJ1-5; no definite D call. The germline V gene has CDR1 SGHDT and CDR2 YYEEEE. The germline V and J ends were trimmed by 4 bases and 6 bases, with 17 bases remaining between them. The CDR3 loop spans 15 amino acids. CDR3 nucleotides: TGTGCCAGCAGCCGATCAGACTTGTGGGGTCAGCCCCAGCATTTT. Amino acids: CASSRSDLWGQPQHF.

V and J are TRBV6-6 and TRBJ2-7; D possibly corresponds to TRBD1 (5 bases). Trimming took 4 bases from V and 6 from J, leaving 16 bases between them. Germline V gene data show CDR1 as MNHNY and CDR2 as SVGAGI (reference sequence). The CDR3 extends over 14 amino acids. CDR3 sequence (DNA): TGTGCCAGCAGTTCCCGGCCTCTTCAGGGCGAGCAGTACTTC. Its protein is CASSSRPLQGEQYF.

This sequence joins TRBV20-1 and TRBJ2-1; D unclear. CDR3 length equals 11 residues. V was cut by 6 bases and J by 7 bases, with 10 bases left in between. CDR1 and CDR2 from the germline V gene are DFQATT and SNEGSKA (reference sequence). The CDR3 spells CSAHDQNEQFF. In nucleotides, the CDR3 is TGCAGTGCCCACGATCAAAATGAGCAGTTCTTC.

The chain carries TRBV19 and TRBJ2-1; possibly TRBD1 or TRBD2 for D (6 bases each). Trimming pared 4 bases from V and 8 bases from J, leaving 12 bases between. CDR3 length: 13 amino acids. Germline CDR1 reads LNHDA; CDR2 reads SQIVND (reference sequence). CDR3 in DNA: TGTGCCAGTAGTACCCACGGGGGCGATGAGCAGTTCTTC. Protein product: CASSTHGGDEQFF.

CDR3 in amino acids: CASSPTSGDSYEQYF. The DNA of the CDR3 is TGCGCCAGCAGCCCAACTAGCGGGGACTCCTACGAGCAGTACTTC. The chain couples TRBV4-1 to TRBJ2-7; 10 nucleotides align to TRBD2. The germline V gene has CDR1 MGHRA and CDR2 YSYEKL. V dropped 4 bases and J dropped 0; count of bases not matched to a gene: 3. The CDR3 has 15 residues.

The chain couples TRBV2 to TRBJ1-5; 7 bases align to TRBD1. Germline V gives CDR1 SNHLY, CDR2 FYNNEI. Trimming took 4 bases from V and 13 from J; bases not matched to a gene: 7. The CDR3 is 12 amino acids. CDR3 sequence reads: CASSVTTGSQHF. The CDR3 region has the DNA TGTGCCAGCAGTGTCACGACAGGGTCGCAGCATTTT.

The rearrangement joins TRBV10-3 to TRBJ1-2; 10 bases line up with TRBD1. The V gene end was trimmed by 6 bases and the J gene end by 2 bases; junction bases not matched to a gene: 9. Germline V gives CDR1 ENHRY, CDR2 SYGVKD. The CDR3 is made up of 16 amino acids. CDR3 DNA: TGTGCCATCAGGGGGGACAGGGGCGACCTGAACTATGGCTACACCTTC. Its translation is CAIRGDRGDLNYGYTF.

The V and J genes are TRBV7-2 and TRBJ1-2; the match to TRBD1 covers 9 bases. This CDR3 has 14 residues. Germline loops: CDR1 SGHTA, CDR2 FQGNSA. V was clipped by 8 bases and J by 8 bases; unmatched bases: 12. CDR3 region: CASRATGGLGGYTF. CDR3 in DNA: TGTGCCAGCCGAGCGACAGGGGGACTCGGGGGCTACACCTTC.

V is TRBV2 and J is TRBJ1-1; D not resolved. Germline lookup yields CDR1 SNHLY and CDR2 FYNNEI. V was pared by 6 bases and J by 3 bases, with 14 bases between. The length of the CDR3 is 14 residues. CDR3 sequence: CASRAPGRDTEAFF. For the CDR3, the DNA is TGTGCCAGCAGGGCCCCGGGTCGGGACACTGAAGCTTTCTTT.

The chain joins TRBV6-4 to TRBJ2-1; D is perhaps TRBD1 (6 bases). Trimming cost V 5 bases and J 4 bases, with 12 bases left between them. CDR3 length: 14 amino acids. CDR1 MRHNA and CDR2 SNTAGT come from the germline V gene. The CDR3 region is CASSPGQSYNEQFF. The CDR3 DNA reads TGTGCCAGCAGTCCCGGACAGAGTTACAATGAGCAGTTCTTC.

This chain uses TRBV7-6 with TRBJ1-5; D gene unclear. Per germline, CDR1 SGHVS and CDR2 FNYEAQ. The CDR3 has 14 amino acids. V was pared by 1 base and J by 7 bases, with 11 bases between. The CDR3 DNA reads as TGTGCCAGCAGCTTAGTCGGTTCGGGACAGCCCCAGCATTTT. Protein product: CASSLVGSGQPQHF.

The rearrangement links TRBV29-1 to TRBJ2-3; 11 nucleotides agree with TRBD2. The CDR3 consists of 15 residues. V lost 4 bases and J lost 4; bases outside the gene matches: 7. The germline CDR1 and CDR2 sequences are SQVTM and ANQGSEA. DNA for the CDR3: TGCAGCGTTGTCGGTACTAGCGGGGGCCCAGATACGCAGTATTTT. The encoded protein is CSVVGTSGGPDTQYF.

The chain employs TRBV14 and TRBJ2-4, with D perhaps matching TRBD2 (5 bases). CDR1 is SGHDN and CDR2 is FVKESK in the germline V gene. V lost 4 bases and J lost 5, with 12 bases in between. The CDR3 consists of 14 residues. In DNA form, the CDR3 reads TGTGCCAGCAGCCGCGCGGTAGCGCAAAACATTCAGTACTTC. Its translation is CASSRAVAQNIQYF.

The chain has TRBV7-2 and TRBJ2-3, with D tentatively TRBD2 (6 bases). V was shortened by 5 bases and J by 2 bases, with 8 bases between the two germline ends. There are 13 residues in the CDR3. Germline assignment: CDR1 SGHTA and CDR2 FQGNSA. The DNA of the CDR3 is TGTGCCAGCAGCCGGGGGTTCACAGATACGCAGTATTTT. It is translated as CASSRGFTDTQYF.